This is a list of T cell receptor beta chains from one sample in a study of shared clonotypes between healthy human individuals. Measured with immunoSEQ multiplex PCR; TCRdb has only the in-frame clones, and not every one. Counted here are about 470,000 clones, around 75% occurring once; the ten biggest clones make up roughly an eighth. Specimen: PBMCs. The receptors shown here come from a woman between 40 and 50 years old in good health. Some clones in this sample may be carry-over from other donors' samples. CDR3s include the opening cysteine and the closing phenylalanine or tryptophan.

v_call | cdr3_aa
TRBV7-3 | CASSLSYEAYNEQFF
TRBV2 | CARSTSGSLYEQYF
TRBV30 | CAWSVGGIRNIQYF
TRBV19 | CASSLRQGQTDTQYF
TRBV4-1 | CASSQSRDSSYGYTF
TRBV7-9 | CASSGRTGGRTDTQYF
TRBV6-1 | CASSELGGASGRNEQFF
TRBV21-1 | CASSEQGAGQPQHF
TRBV5-1 | CASSLASTNEQYF
TRBV7-2 | CASSLAGAYGRGYTF
TRBV28 | CASSLLTGGFGSGNYGYTF
TRBV30 | CAWSKGVETQYF
TRBV27 | CASSLFGTGFSGANVLTF
TRBV5-1 | CASSLSTQEPTVYF
TRBV2 | CASKADMNTEAFF
TRBV25-1 | CASSEVDRVGTDTQYF
TRBV28 | CASSRDTSSTDTQYF
TRBV28 | CASSPVVAGGGETQYF
TRBV4-1 | CASSQAGHSYEQYF
TRBV7-7 | CASSLVKGAVGRANTEAFF
TRBV30 | CAWSVGVLGGEGDQPQHF
TRBV9 | CASTGGPPNYGYTF
TRBV7-9 | CASSLVGWREVTDTQYF
TRBV5-1 | CASSLSATDSYEQYF
TRBV11-2 | CASSLVLPGEQYF
TRBV21-1 | CASSKAFTYRETQYF
TRBV18 | CASSPDRASDTQYF
TRBV7-6 | CASSAGPAGGPRIYEQYF